The 8 T cell receptor beta chains given below trace back to one sample, sequenced in a study of T cells in tuberculosis. Documented time point: new active TB diagnosis, blood taken before or within 7 days of starting treatment. Sequencing used immunoSEQ multiplex PCR; TCRdb keeps in-frame clones, though not all of them. Of approximately 53,000 clones in the sample, 90% to 95% were seen once. Sequenced material: PBMCs, taken at tuberculosis diagnosis. Source of these receptors: an adult with tuberculosis.

V is TRBV6-6 and J is TRBJ1-2, with D unresolved. Germline assignment: CDR1 MNHNY and CDR2 SVGAGI (reference sequence). V was cut by 0 bases and J by 3 bases, with 14 bases left in between. This CDR3 comprises 16 residues. The CDR3 protein is CASSYSRGESDYGYTF. In DNA form, the CDR3 reads TGTGCCAGCAGTTACTCCCGCGGGGAGTCTGACTATGGCTACACCTTC.

The chain has TRBV19 and TRBJ1-1; D might be TRBD1 (5 bases). V dropped 4 bases and J dropped 3 bases, with 6 bases sitting between them. This CDR3 has 12 amino acids. In germline, CDR1 is LNHDA, CDR2 SQIVND (reference sequence). CDR3 region: CASSTTDTEAFF. The CDR3 bases are TGTGCCAGTAGTACGACAGACACTGAAGCTTTCTTT.

The chain uses TRBV28 and TRBJ2-7, with D maybe TRBD1 (6 bases). The CDR3 sequence is 13 residues long. Germline V gene lookup returns CDR1 MDHEN and CDR2 SYDVKM. V was clipped by 8 bases and J by 2 bases, with 13 bases between them. CDR3 region: CASEGQLTYEQYF. CDR3 nucleotide sequence: TGTGCCAGCGAAGGACAGTTGACCTACGAGCAGTACTTC. The complete variable domain, with remaining parts taken from reference TRBV28 and TRBJ2-7, reads DVKVTQSSRYLVKRTGEKVFLECVQDMDHENMFWYRQDPGLGLRLIYFSYDVKMKEKGDIPEGYSVSREKKERFSLILESASTNQTSMYLCASEGQLTYEQYFGPGTRLTVT.

This clone appeared a few times. V usage is TRBV7-2 and J usage is TRBJ1-4; no clear D. The germline V gene encodes CDR1 SGHTA and CDR2 FQGNSA. V lost 5 bases and J 0 bases, leaving 7 bases between the germline ends. The CDR3 totals 14 residues. The chain's CDR3 is CASSRGATNEKLFF. As DNA, the CDR3 is TGTGCCAGCAGCCGGGGTGCAACTAATGAAAAACTGTTTTTT.

This clone was observed a few times. The chain uses TRBV5-1 and TRBJ2-7, with D possibly TRBD1 on 6 matching bases. Germline lookup yields CDR1 SGHRS and CDR2 YFSETQ. This CDR3 has 13 amino acids. Trimming shortened V by 0 bases and J by 6 bases, and 10 bases separated the two germline ends. The CDR3 bases are TGCGCCAGCAGCTTGGACAGGGTGGGCGAGCAGTACTTC. This encodes CASSLDRVGEQYF.

This CDR3 reads CASSFQLAGGPSNEQFF. DNA of the CDR3: TGCGCCAGCAGCTTCCAACTAGCGGGAGGGCCCAGTAATGAGCAGTTCTTC. J is TRBJ2-1 and V is TRBV5-1; the match to TRBD2 covers 13 bases. V shed 2 bases, J shed 7 bases, and the junction held 9 bases outside the gene matches. CDR3 length equals 17 residues. Per germline, CDR1 SGHRS and CDR2 YFSETQ.

This CDR3 is CASSSGQGPYGYTF. CDR3 sequence (DNA): TGTGCCAGCAGTTCCGGACAGGGCCCCTATGGCTACACCTTC. J is TRBJ1-2 and V is TRBV6-5; TRBD1 aligns across 8 bases. Looked up from germline, CDR1 is MNHEY and CDR2 is SVGAGI. CDR3 size: 14 residues. Germline trimming cut 4 bases from V and 4 bases from J; bases unmatched to any gene: 5.

The chain couples TRBV5-8 to TRBJ2-7; tentative D call: TRBD2 (5 bases). CDR1 and CDR2 from the germline V gene are SGHTS and YDEGEE. Trimming cost V 6 bases and J 2 bases, with 12 bases left between them. The CDR3 sequence is 13 residues long. The CDR3 DNA reads as TGTGCCAGCAACCCCCGGGGAACCTACGAGCAGTACTTC. Translated, it gives CASNPRGTYEQYF.